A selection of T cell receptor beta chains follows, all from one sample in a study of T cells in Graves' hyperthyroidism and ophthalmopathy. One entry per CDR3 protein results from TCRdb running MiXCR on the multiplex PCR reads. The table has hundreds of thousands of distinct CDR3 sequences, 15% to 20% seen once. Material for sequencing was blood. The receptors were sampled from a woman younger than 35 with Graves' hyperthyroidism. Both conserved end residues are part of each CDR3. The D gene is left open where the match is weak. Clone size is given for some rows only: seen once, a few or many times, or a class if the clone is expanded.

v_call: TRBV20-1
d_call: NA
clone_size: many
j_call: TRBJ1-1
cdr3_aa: CSATPGWQGGTEAFF
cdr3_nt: TGCAGTGCTACTCCAGGGTGGCAGGGTGGGACTGAAGCTTTCTTT

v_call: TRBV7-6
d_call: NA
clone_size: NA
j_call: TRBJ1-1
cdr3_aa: CASSLGVAETMNTEAFF
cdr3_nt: TGTGCCAGCAGCTTAGGGGTGGCAGAGACTATGAACACTGAAGCTTTCTTT

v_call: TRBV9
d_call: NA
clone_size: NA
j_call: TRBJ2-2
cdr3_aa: CASSVGDVATGELFF
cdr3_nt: TGTGCCAGCAGCGTGGGGGACGTTGCAACCGGGGAGCTGTTTTTT

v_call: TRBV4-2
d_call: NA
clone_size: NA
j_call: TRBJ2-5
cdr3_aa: CASSQVDGSGETQYF
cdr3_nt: TGTGCCAGCAGCCAAGTTGACGGGTCAGGGGAGACCCAGTACTTC

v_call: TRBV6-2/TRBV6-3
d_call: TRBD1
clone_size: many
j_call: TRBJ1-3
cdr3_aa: CASSYPDRISGNTIYF
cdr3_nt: TGTGCCAGCAGTTACCCGGACAGGATCTCTGGAAACACCATATATTTT

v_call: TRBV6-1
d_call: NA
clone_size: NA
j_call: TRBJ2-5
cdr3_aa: CASSPDLTQETQYF
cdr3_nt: TGTGCCAGCAGTCCCGACTTGACACAAGAGACCCAGTACTTC

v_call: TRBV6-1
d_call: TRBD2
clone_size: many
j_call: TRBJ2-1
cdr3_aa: CASTLLAGGPVEQFF
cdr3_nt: TGTGCCAGCACCCTACTAGCGGGGGGGCCGGTTGAGCAGTTCTTC

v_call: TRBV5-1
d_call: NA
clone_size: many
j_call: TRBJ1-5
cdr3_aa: CASSLVGNQPQHF
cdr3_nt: TGCGCCAGCAGCTTGGTCGGGAATCAGCCCCAGCATTTT

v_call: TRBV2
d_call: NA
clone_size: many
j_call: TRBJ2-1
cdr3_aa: CASTARRSSYNEQFF
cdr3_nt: TGTGCCAGCACCGCACGGAGGAGCTCCTACAATGAGCAGTTCTTC

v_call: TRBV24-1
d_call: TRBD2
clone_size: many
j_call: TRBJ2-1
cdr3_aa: CATSVGLAGFGEQFF
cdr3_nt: TGTGCCACCAGTGTGGGACTAGCGGGATTTGGTGAGCAGTTCTTC

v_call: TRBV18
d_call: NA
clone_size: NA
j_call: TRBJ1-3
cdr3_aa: CASSPDLGNTIYF
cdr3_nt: TGTGCCAGCTCACCAGACCTCGGAAACACCATATATTTT

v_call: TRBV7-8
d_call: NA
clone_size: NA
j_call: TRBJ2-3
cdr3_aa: CASRLTTPSIFRDTEGTDTQYF
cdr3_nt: TGTGCCAGCAGACTAACCACCCCCTCCATATTCCGGGATACGGAGGGCACAGATACGCAGTATTTT

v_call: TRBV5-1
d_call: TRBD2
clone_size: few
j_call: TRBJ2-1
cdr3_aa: CASSLRREGSEQFF
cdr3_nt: TGCGCCAGCAGCTTGAGGCGGGAGGGCAGTGAGCAGTTCTTC

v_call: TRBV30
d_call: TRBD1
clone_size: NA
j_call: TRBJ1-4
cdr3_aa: CAWGPDRGGEKLFF
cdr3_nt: TGTGCCTGGGGACCCGACAGGGGCGGCGAAAAACTGTTTTTT

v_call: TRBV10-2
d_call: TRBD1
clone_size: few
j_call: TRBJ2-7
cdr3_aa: CASSEMGQGTKQYF
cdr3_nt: TGCGCCAGCAGTGAGATGGGACAGGGTACCAAGCAGTACTTC

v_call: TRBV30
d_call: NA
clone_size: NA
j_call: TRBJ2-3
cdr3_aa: CAWSEEADTQYF
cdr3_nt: TGTGCCTGGAGTGAGGAGGCAGATACGCAGTATTTT

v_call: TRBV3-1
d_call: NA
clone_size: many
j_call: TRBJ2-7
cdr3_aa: CASSQDWGMSKEQYF
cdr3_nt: TGTGCCAGCAGCCAAGATTGGGGCATGTCTAAGGAGCAGTACTTC

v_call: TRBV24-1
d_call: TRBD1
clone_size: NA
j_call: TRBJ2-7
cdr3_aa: CATSDFKPGTGDPYEQYF
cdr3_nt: TGTGCCACCAGTGATTTCAAACCCGGGACAGGGGATCCCTACGAGCAGTACTTC

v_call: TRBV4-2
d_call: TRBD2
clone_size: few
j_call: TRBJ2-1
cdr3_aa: CASSQVQGLAGGNEQFF
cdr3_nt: TGTGCCAGCAGCCAAGTTCAGGGACTAGCGGGGGGTAATGAGCAGTTCTTC

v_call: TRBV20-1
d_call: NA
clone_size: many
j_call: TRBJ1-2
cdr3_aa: CSASRGPNGYTF
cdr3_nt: TGCAGTGCTAGTCGGGGCCCCAACGGCTACACCTTC

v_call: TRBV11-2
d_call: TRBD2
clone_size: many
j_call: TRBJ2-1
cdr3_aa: CASSLPGTSGRRYEQFF
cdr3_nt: TGTGCCAGCAGCCTTCCCGGGACTAGCGGGAGAAGATATGAGCAGTTCTTC

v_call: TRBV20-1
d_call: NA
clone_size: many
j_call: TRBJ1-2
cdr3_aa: CSVGTRGYGYTF
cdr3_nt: TGCAGTGTTGGAACAAGGGGCTATGGCTACACCTTC

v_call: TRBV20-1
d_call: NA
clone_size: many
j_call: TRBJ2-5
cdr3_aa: CSADRDSQETQYF
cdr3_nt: TGCAGTGCTGACCGGGACTCTCAAGAGACCCAGTACTTC

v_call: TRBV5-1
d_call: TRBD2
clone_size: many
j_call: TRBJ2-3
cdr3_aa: CASSHGLADRTDTQYF
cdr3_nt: TGCGCCAGCAGCCACGGACTAGCGGACCGCACAGATACGCAGTATTTT

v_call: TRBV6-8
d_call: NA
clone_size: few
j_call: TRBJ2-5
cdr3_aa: CASSYDRNETQYF
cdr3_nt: TGTGCCAGCAGTTACGACAGGAACGAGACCCAGTACTTC